This TCR beta chain was retrieved from a study of shared clonotypes between healthy human individuals. In its sample, this clone was seen once. Its antigen is not known. V lost 4 bases, J lost 2 bases, and 22 bases lay in between. Germline CDR1 SGHKS, CDR2 YYEKEE (reference sequence). The CDR3 sequence is 17 residues long. It was CD45RO-negative cells, positively selected for CCR7, that made up naive CD8 cells, with terminally differentiated effector memory CD45RA+ cells excluded. Repertoires were generated with immunoSEQ multiplex PCR, while TCRdb's copy carries only in-frame clones and drops some. The repertoire holds around 2.1 million clones, with 90% to 95% as singletons. The study, taken as a whole, reports: Richness estimates generally favored naive over memory subsets.

The receptor was derived from a man younger than 30 in good health. Some clones in this sample may be carry-over from other donors' samples. Sequencing was performed on naive CD8+ T cells from PBMCs. This chain links TRBV5-5 with TRBJ2-7; D may match TRBD1 or TRBD2 (5 bases each). As DNA, the CDR3 is TGTGCCAGCAGCCCCGTGAGCCGCCGCGAGGGGACCTACGAGCAGTACTTC. This sequence encodes CASSPVSRREGTYEQYF.